This T cell receptor beta chain was retrieved from a study of T cell responses to AZD1222 COVID-19 vaccine. Findings and limits, study-wide: At baseline, just 6 or 7 AZD1222 recipients tested seropositive.

Only in-frame clones appear in the TCRdb table, and some are missing; sequencing was by immunoSEQ multiplex PCR. This table holds about 200,000 clones, around 94% found once. This CDR3 has 14 residues. The V gene's germline CDR1 is LNHDA and CDR2 SQIVND (reference sequence). With V trimmed by 7 bases and J by 8 bases, 9 bases remained unmatched. This clone was recorded once. Its target is not known. The sequence was collected from an adult who received the MenACWY meningococcal vaccine as a control. The chain is built from TRBV19 and TRBJ1-2; 11 positions match TRBD1. The sample here was peripheral blood, taken 28 days after the second dose of the MenACWY control vaccine. CDR3 region: CASNMGTGGRGYTF. The CDR3, as DNA: TGTGCCAGTAATATGGGGACAGGGGGAAGAGGCTACACCTTC.